This T cell receptor beta chain is from a study of cytomegalovirus exposure and HLA in healthy donors. On this clone itself: Antigen specificity is unknown.

CDR3 size: 14 residues. Germline V lookup: CDR1 SNHLY, CDR2 FYNNEI. The J segment lost 15 bases and the V segment lost 6 bases, leaving 9 bases of the junction unmatched. The study, taken as a whole, reports: In vitro testing confirmed a few CMV-associated chains as specific for CMV antigens.

PCR primers comprised 60 Vbeta and 13 Jbeta primers. Only in-frame clones appear in the TCRdb table, and some are missing; sequencing was by immunoSEQ multiplex PCR. Here the sample spans 170,000 or so clones, around four fifths being singletons. The TCR sequence derives from a woman aged 30 to 39 in good health and CMV-seropositive. The V gene is TRBV2, the J gene TRBJ2-1; 15 positions agree with TRBD2. The sequenced material came from PBMCs. The CDR3 protein is CASSPRTSGRGLFF. In nucleotides, the CDR3 is TGTGCCAGCAGCCCCCGGACTAGCGGGAGGGGGCTGTTCTTC.